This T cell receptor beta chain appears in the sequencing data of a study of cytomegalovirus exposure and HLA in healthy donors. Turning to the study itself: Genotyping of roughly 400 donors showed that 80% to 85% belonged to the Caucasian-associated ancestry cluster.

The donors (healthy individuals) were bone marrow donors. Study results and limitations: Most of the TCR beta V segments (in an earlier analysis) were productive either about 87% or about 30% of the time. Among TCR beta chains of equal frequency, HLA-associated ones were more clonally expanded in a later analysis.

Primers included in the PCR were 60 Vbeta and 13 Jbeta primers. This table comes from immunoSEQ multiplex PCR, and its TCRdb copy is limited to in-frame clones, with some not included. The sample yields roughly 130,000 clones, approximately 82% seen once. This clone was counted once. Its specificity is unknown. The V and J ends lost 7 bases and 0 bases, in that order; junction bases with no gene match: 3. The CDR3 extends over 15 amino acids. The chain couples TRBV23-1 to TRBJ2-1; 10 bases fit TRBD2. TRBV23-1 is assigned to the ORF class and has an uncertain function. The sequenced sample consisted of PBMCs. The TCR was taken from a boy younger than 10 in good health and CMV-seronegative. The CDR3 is CASTERGGSYNEQFF. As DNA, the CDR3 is TGCGCCAGCACAGAGCGGGGGGGCTCCTACAATGAGCAGTTCTTC.